This T cell receptor beta chain was sequenced during a study of blood T cells in healthy people across ages. Donor samples were obtained from healthy Caucasian individuals from Russia, aged 6 to 90. Study-level findings and limits: Age advanced and TCR beta diversity per million T cells fell, roughly linearly. Diversity estimates from one million T cells were considered underestimates. A greater number of naive CD4+ cells and higher diversity distinguished long-lived donors from aged donors.

This clonotype was recorded a few times. What it binds is unknown. A second PCR of 7 to 11 cycles used a sample-barcoded 5' primer and a J-beta primer mix. In TCRdb, the 5' RACE reads were re-called with MiXCR into one record per CDR3 protein. The sample records 700,000 to 900,000 distinct CDR3 sequences, 53% being singletons. The V and J ends lost 4 bases and 4 bases, in that order; junction bases with no gene match: 5. The CDR3 totals 14 residues. The germline V gene has CDR1 MNHEY and CDR2 SVGEGT. V is TRBV6-2 or TRBV6-3 and J is TRBJ2-7, with 9 bases lining up with TRBD2. This TCR was recovered from a man older than 75 in good health. Sequenced input: blood. CDR3 amino acids: CASSFLAGPYEQYF. CDR3 bases: TGTGCCAGCAGTTTTCTAGCGGGACCATACGAGCAGTACTTC.